This is a list of T cell receptor beta chains from one sample in a study of blood T cell repertoires in COVID-19. Assay used: immunoSEQ multiplex PCR; TCRdb lists only in-frame clones, some missing. Among approximately 240,000 clones listed, roughly 87% were seen once. Sequenced material: PBMCs or T cells enriched from blood (not recorded which). The source is a woman in her 30s with acute COVID-19. CDR3s include the opening cysteine and the closing phenylalanine or tryptophan. D genes are given only for firm matches. Clone size is shown for a subset of rows, as once, few, many or a class of expanded clone.

clone size	V gene	D gene	J gene	CDR3 protein	CDR3 DNA
NA	TRBV9	NA	TRBJ2-7	CASSPFHGGIYEQYF	TGTGCCAGCAGCCCATTTCACGGAGGGATCTACGAGCAGTACTTC
NA	TRBV19	TRBD1	TRBJ1-5	CASSTPGQLSNQPQHF	TGTGCCAGTAGTACGCCGGGACAGCTTAGCAATCAGCCCCAGCATTTT
NA	TRBV11-1	TRBD1	TRBJ2-3	CASSSQGAITDTQYF	TGTGCCAGCAGCTCACAGGGGGCGATTACAGATACGCAGTATTTT
NA	TRBV7-9	TRBD1	TRBJ2-1	CASSSGRTGGDEQFF	TGTGCCAGCAGCTCGGGCCGGACAGGGGGCGATGAGCAGTTCTTC
NA	TRBV11-3	TRBD1	TRBJ2-1	CASSLGDRVTEQFF	TGTGCCAGCAGCTTAGGGGACAGGGTGACTGAGCAGTTCTTC
NA	TRBV9	TRBD1	TRBJ2-2	CASSDGTENTGELFF	TGTGCCAGCAGCGACGGGACAGAGAACACCGGGGAGCTGTTTTTT
few	TRBV10-2	NA	TRBJ2-3	CASSEGGTAPTDTQYF	TGCGCCAGCAGTGAGGGGGGGACAGCCCCCACAGATACGCAGTATTTT
NA	TRBV7-3	TRBD2	TRBJ2-7	CASSFSGRTPHEQYF	TGTGCCAGCAGCTTTAGCGGGAGGACCCCTCACGAGCAGTACTTC
NA	TRBV21-1	NA	TRBJ1-6	CASSKDYGQSSTPLHF	TGTGCCAGCAGCAAAGATTACGGACAGAGCTCGACACCCCTCCACTTT
NA	TRBV2	NA	TRBJ2-1	CASSEVGQGLYNEQFF	TGTGCCAGCAGTGAAGTAGGTCAGGGGCTCTACAATGAGCAGTTCTTC
NA	TRBV12-3/TRBV12-4	NA	TRBJ2-6	CASSGAGANVLTF	TGTGCCAGCTCAGGCGCTGGGGCCAACGTCCTGACTTTC
NA	TRBV20-1	NA	TRBJ2-3	CSASPGINTDTQYF	TGCAGTGCTAGTCCGGGGATCAACACAGATACGCAGTATTTT
NA	TRBV4-1	TRBD2	TRBJ2-4	CASSHTDTRGNIQYF	TGCGCCAGCAGCCACACTGACACGCGGGGGAACATTCAGTACTTC
NA	TRBV13	NA	TRBJ2-3	CASSLRSGDTQYF	TGTGCCAGCAGCTTAAGATCAGGGGATACGCAGTATTTT
NA	TRBV9	TRBD2	TRBJ2-2	CASSRGGRDTGELFF	TGTGCCAGCAGCCGGGGGGGACGGGACACCGGGGAGCTGTTTTTT
NA	TRBV9	NA	TRBJ2-5	CASSPTGYRETQYF	TGTGCCAGCAGTCCGACAGGATATAGAGAGACCCAGTACTTC
few	TRBV15	NA	TRBJ2-7	CATSRVGRSYEQYF	TGTGCCACCAGCAGAGTTGGCAGGTCCTACGAGCAGTACTTC
NA	TRBV28	TRBD2	TRBJ2-3	CASRKSGTPTDTQYF	TGTGCCAGCAGGAAAAGCGGGACCCCCACAGATACGCAGTATTTT
NA	TRBV13	NA	TRBJ1-6	CASSVEAGAYNSPLHF	TGTGCCAGCAGCGTCGAAGCGGGGGCCTATAATTCACCCCTCCACTTT
NA	TRBV10-3	NA	TRBJ1-2	CAISESVRNYGYTF	TGTGCCATCAGTGAGTCGGTCAGAAACTATGGCTACACCTTC
NA	TRBV4-1	TRBD2	TRBJ2-1	CASSQEPAAGVLSEQFF	TGCGCCAGCAGCCAAGAACCGGCAGCGGGGGTACTCAGTGAGCAGTTCTTC
NA	TRBV9	NA	TRBJ1-6	CASSVGQGNSPLHF	TGTGCCAGCAGCGTAGGCCAGGGGAATTCACCCCTCCACTTT
NA	TRBV5-4	NA	TRBJ1-1	CASRSGGGSTEAFF	TGTGCCAGCAGATCCGGGGGGGGGTCGACTGAAGCTTTCTTT
NA	TRBV9	NA	TRBJ1-5	CASSPGLVGQQPQHF	TGTGCCAGCAGCCCCGGTCTTGTGGGGCAACAGCCCCAGCATTTT
NA	TRBV19	NA	TRBJ1-1	CASSSAVFMNTEAFF	TGTGCCAGTAGTAGTGCGGTCTTCATGAACACTGAAGCTTTCTTT